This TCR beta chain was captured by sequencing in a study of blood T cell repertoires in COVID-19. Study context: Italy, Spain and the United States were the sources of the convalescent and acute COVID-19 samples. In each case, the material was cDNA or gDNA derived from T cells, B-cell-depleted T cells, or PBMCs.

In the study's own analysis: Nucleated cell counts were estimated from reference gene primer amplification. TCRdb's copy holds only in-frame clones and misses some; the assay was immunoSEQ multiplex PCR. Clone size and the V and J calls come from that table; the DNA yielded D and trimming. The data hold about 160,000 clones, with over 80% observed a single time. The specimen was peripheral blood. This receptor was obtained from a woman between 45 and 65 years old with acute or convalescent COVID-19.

CDR3 nucleotide sequence: TGTGCCAGCAGCTTATTGGGACAGCTGAACACTGAAGCTTTCTTT. Residues: CASSLLGQLNTEAFF. V is TRBV11-2 and J is TRBJ1-1; the match to TRBD1 covers 7 bases. Germline V gives CDR1 SGHAT, CDR2 FQNNGV. The CDR3 spans 15 residues. V shed 2 bases, J shed 0 bases, and the junction held 3 bases outside the gene matches.